The 13 T cell receptor beta chains below were found in one sample sequenced in a study of cytomegalovirus exposure and HLA in healthy donors. It was with 60 Vbeta and 13 Jbeta primers that the PCR ran. The data were produced by immunoSEQ multiplex PCR, yet TCRdb's version contains in-frame clones alone and is incomplete. Of 90,000 to 110,000 clones detected, roughly 13% appear once; the ten largest clones hold 16%. What was sequenced was PBMCs. Receptors originate from a middle-aged man in good health and CMV-seropositive.

This clone was found once. This chain joins TRBV18 and TRBJ2-7, with a possible D match to TRBD1 (6 bases). The germline V and J ends were trimmed by 5 bases and 5 bases, with 16 bases remaining between them. CDR1 and CDR2 (germline): KGHSH, LQKENI. CDR3 length: 14 amino acids. CDR3 residues: CASSGMRGINEQYF. The CDR3 DNA is TGTGCCAGCTCAGGGATGAGGGGGATAAACGAGCAGTACTTC.

This clone turned up a few times. This sequence joins TRBV7-9 and TRBJ1-5; 7 bases are a match to TRBD1. Germline V lookup: CDR1 SEHNR, CDR2 FQNEAQ (reference sequence). V shed 1 base and J 4 bases; nucleotides not matched to a gene: 4. This CDR3 has 15 residues. The CDR3 is CASSLEPGGNQPQHF. In nucleotides, the CDR3 is TGTGCCAGCAGCTTAGAGCCAGGGGGTAATCAGCCCCAGCATTTT.

This clone was observed a few times. The chain uses TRBV10-3 and TRBJ2-7; 8 nucleotides align to TRBD1. V lost 4 bases to trimming and J lost 5 bases; unmatched junction nucleotides: 7. Germline CDR1 is ENHRY and CDR2 is SYGVKD. The CDR3 spans 14 residues. CDR3 DNA: TGTGCCATCAGTGGTCGACAGGGGATCAACGAGCAGTACTTC. Protein: CAISGRQGINEQYF.

This clone was seen more than once but under ten times. V usage is TRBV5-4 and J usage is TRBJ2-3; TRBD2 is a possible D gene (6 bases). The CDR3 has 13 amino acids. Trimming took 0 bases from V and 5 from J, leaving 7 bases between them. CDR1 and CDR2 from the germline V gene are SGHNT and YYREEE (reference sequence). CDR3: CASSLAGEDTQYF. DNA for the CDR3: TGTGCCAGCAGCTTGGCGGGGGAAGATACGCAGTATTTT.

The chain employs TRBV6-6 and TRBJ2-1; 10 nucleotides match TRBD1. CDR3 length: 15 amino acids. Per germline, CDR1 MNHNY and CDR2 SVGAGI (reference sequence). V trimming: 7 bases; J trimming: 6 bases; junction bases outside the gene matches: 9. In nucleotides, the CDR3 is TGTGCCAGCACCGCGGACAGGGGGGTCCCCAATGAGCAGTTCTTC. Translation gives CASTADRGVPNEQFF.

The table lists this clone with a few counts. V gene TRBV5-6 combines with J gene TRBJ2-7, with D perhaps matching TRBD1 (5 bases). V lost 1 base to trimming and J lost 2 bases, with 16 bases between them. Per germline, CDR1 SGHDT and CDR2 YYEEEE. The CDR3 totals 16 residues. Here the CDR3 reads CASSLLGRADPYEQYF. CDR3 DNA sequence: TGTGCCAGCAGCTTGTTGGGCAGGGCAGACCCCTACGAGCAGTACTTC.

Regarding this clone: One end of the junction fails to match germline, which may point to a read error. Other DNA sequences of this sample code for an identical CDR3. This sequence joins TRBV29-1 and TRBJ2-1, with D perhaps TRBD2 (5 bases). CDR3 length: 11 amino acids. Germline V CDR1 and CDR2: SQVTM, ANQGSEA. CDR3 region: CSVVLAAEQFF. The CDR3 DNA sequence: TGTAGCGTTGTATTGGCGGCCGAGCAGTTCTTC.

This clone came up a few times. The rearrangement uses TRBV6-6 and TRBJ2-7; the D gene is possibly TRBD2 (5 bases). The length of the CDR3 is 15 residues. The V gene's germline CDR1 is MNHNY and CDR2 SVGAGI (reference sequence). Trimming removed 7 bases from V and 4 bases from J, with 20 bases in between. The CDR3 DNA sequence: TGTGCCAGCATCTTAAGCGACTTAGCGCCATACGAGCAGTACTTC. Translated, it gives CASILSDLAPYEQYF.

This clone was seen more than once but under ten times. This chain joins TRBV7-9 and TRBJ1-3; 9 bases map to TRBD1. Germline CDR1 is SEHNR and CDR2 is FQNEAQ (reference sequence). The CDR3 extends over 12 amino acids. V shed 9 bases and J 4 bases; nucleotides not matched to a gene: 1. The CDR3 spells CARQGAGNTIYF. CDR3 coding DNA: TGTGCCAGACAGGGGGCCGGAAACACCATATATTTT.

This clone was counted only a few times. This rearrangement joins TRBV19 to TRBJ1-5; D gene ambiguous. Per the germline V gene, CDR1 is LNHDA and CDR2 is SQIVND (reference sequence). The CDR3 is 13 amino acids. V was shortened by 3 bases and J by 5 bases, with 8 bases between the two germline ends. CDR3 region: CASSMSFDQPQHF. In nucleotides, the CDR3 is TGTGCCAGTAGTATGAGTTTTGATCAGCCCCAGCATTTT.

The sample holds a few counts of this clone. The chain recombines TRBV5-1 with TRBJ1-1; D remains unclear. This CDR3 spans 13 amino acids. The germline V and J ends were trimmed by 1 base and 1 base, with 5 bases remaining between them. CDR1 and CDR2 from the germline V gene are SGHRS and YFSETQ. CDR3 in amino acids: CASSLSRNTEAFF. The CDR3 DNA sequence: TGCGCCAGCAGCTTGTCCAGGAACACTGAAGCTTTCTTT.

This clone has more than one count but fewer than ten. The V and J genes are TRBV6-5 and TRBJ2-7; D call uncertain. Germline CDR1 and CDR2: MNHEY and SVGAGI. This CDR3 is built from 11 residues. V shed 7 bases and J shed 3 bases, with 7 bases lying between them. CDR3 bases: TGTGCCAGCAAACAGCACTACGAGCAGTACTTC. It yields the protein CASKQHYEQYF.

The rearrangement joins TRBV13 to TRBJ2-2; D is possibly TRBD2 (5 bases). V was clipped by 5 bases and J by 6 bases, with 16 bases between them. The CDR3 runs to 15 residues. In germline, CDR1 is PRHDT, CDR2 FYEKMQ (reference sequence). CDR3 nucleotide sequence: TGTGCCAGCAGCGCAAAAACTAGTTCGGCCGGGGAGCTGTTTTTT. It is translated as CASSAKTSSAGELFF.